Listed here are 5 T cell receptor beta chains from one sample, sequenced in a study of blood T cell repertoires in COVID-19. Sequencing was performed with immunoSEQ multiplex PCR; in TCRdb, only in-frame clones are kept and a portion is missing. The repertoire holds around 130,000 clones, with 85% to 90% as singletons. The sample taken for sequencing was peripheral blood. The receptor set was obtained from a man aged 70 or older with active COVID-19.

V gene TRBV7-9 combines with J gene TRBJ2-6; no reliable D call. Germline-derived CDR1 and CDR2 are SEHNR and FQNEAQ (reference sequence). Trimming removed 6 bases from V and 0 bases from J, with 6 bases in between. The CDR3 totals 14 residues. The CDR3 loop reads CASSPTSGANVLTF. CDR3 nucleotides: TGTGCCAGCAGTCCTACCTCTGGGGCCAACGTCCTGACTTTC.

J is TRBJ2-7 and V is TRBV18; tentatively, D is TRBD2 (6 bases). Looked up from germline, CDR1 is KGHSH and CDR2 is LQKENI. V lost 1 base to trimming and J lost 5 bases, with 18 bases between them. The CDR3 is 16 residues long. The CDR3 region is CASSPLSFWDFNEQYF. The DNA of the CDR3 is TGTGCCAGCTCACCACTTTCATTCTGGGACTTTAACGAGCAGTACTTC.

The rearrangement uses TRBV11-3 and TRBJ2-1, with a tentative D call TRBD2 (5 bases). Germline CDR1 and CDR2: SGHNT and YENEEA. The CDR3 sequence is 17 residues long. Trimming removed 5 bases at V and 5 bases at J, with 22 bases between. The CDR3 DNA reads as TGTGCCAGCAGCCCAGGACCGGGGAGAGGTGGGGACAATGAGCAGTTCTTC. This encodes CASSPGPGRGGDNEQFF.

J is TRBJ1-2 and V is TRBV28; 10 bases match TRBD1. Germline lookup yields CDR1 MDHEN and CDR2 SYDVKM. The CDR3 has 15 amino acids. The ends lost 2 bases at V and 6 bases at J; junction bases unmatched: 6. CDR3 protein: CASSLRGQGLNGYTF. CDR3 DNA sequence: TGTGCCAGCAGTTTACGGGGACAGGGGTTAAATGGCTACACCTTC.

This clone appeared once. The chain uses TRBV19 and TRBJ2-3; 8 positions match TRBD2. This CDR3 spans 17 amino acids. With 2 bases clipped from V and 1 base from J, the junction kept 8 bases outside the gene matches. From germline, CDR1 is LNHDA and CDR2 SQIVND (reference sequence). The chain's CDR3 is CASSILRAGVRTDTQYF. The DNA for the CDR3 is TGTGCCAGTAGTATACTAAGAGCGGGAGTCCGCACAGATACGCAGTATTTT.